This TCR beta chain derives from a study of regulatory T cells in long-lasting Graves disease. The study, taken as a whole, reports: Researchers reported studying only peripheral blood, not thyroid tissue.

The CDR3 consists of 15 residues. In germline, CDR1 is MNHGY, CDR2 SVAAGI. Time point defined: newly diagnosed GD, antithyroid drugs for less than 3 months. Making the TCR library involved RNA that had been extracted from PBMCs. The authors built TCR beta libraries using iRepertoire HTBI primers and Arm-PCR of CDR3 regions. One entry per CDR3 protein results from TCRdb running MiXCR on the multiplex PCR reads. Of some 250,000 distinct CDR3 sequences detected, about 19% appear once; the ten largest clones hold about 15%. This clonotype was counted a few times. Antigen specificity is unknown. The junction and the germline gene differ at one end; a read error may be behind it.

V usage is TRBV6-9 and J usage is TRBJ2-7, with D possibly TRBD1 on 6 matching bases. Sequenced material: peripheral blood mononuclear cells (PBMCs), taken at new diagnosis, from a patient treated with antithyroid drugs. This sequence originates from a female donor with Graves disease. CDR3 nucleotides: TGTGCCGGCAGTTACACGGGACATAGCTCCTACGAGCAGTACTTC. It is translated as CAGSYTGHSSYEQYF.